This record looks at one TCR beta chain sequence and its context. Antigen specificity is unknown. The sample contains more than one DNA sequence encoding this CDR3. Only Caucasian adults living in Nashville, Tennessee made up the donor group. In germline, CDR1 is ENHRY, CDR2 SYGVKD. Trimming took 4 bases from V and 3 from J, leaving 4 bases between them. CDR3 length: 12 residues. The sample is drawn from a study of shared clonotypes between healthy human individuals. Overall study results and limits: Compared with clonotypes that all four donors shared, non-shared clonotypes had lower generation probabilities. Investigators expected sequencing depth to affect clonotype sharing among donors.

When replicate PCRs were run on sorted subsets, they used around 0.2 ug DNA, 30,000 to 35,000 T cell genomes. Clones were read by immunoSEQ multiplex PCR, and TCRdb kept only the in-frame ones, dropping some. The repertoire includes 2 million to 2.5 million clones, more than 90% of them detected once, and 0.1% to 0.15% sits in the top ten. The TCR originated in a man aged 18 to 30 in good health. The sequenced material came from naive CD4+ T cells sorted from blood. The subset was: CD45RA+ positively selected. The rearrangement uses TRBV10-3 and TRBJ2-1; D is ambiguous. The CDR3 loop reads CAISGNYNEQFF. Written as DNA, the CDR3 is TGTGCCATCAGTGGTAACTACAATGAGCAGTTCTTC.